The 14 T cell receptor beta chains below come from one sample, sequenced in a study of T cell responses to AZD1222 COVID-19 vaccine. This table comes from immunoSEQ multiplex PCR, and its TCRdb copy is limited to in-frame clones, with some not included. The sample yields about 85,000 clones, 86% seen once. Specimen: peripheral blood, collected on day 0 of AZD1222 vaccination. These TCRs come from an adult in good health.

V gene TRBV19 combines with J gene TRBJ2-7; D remains unclear. The CDR3 has 13 residues. V lost 3 bases, J lost 0 bases, and 6 bases lay in between. Germline CDR1 LNHDA, CDR2 SQIVND (reference sequence). The DNA for the CDR3 is TGTGCCAGTAGTATTGTGGACTCCTACGAGCAGTACTTC. Translating gives CASSIVDSYEQYF. The entire variable domain, with the rest obtained from reference TRBV19 and TRBJ2-7, is as follows: DGGITQSPKYLFRKEGQNVTLSCEQNLNHDAMYWYRQDPGQGLRLIYYSQIVNDFQKGDIAEGYSVSREKKESFPLTVTSAQKNPTAFYLCASSIVDSYEQYFGPGTRLTVT.

This sequence joins TRBV3-1 (or the pseudogene TRBV3-2) and TRBJ2-2; D call uncertain. V lost 3 bases to trimming and J lost 0 bases, with 14 bases between them. This CDR3 is built from 17 residues. The germline CDR1 and CDR2 sequences are LGHDT and YNNKEL (reference sequence). CDR3 region: CASSQYSGVTNTGELFF. As DNA, the CDR3 is TGTGCCAGCAGCCAGTATTCAGGTGTCACGAACACCGGGGAGCTGTTTTTT.

The V gene is TRBV3-1 (or the pseudogene TRBV3-2), the J gene TRBJ1-1, with D hard to call. Trimming shortened V by 3 bases and J by 4 bases, and 12 bases separated the two germline ends. The germline gives CDR1 LGHDT, CDR2 YNNKEL (reference sequence). This CDR3 is 14 amino acids long. The CDR3 reads CASSQGYRGTEAFF. For the CDR3, the DNA is TGTGCCAGCAGCCAGGGGTACCGTGGCACTGAAGCTTTCTTT.

The genes are TRBV28 and TRBJ2-3; TRBD1 is a possible D gene (6 bases). Trimming left V 6 bases short and J 4 bases short, with 17 bases between. The length of the CDR3 is 15 residues. Germline CDR1 is MDHEN and CDR2 is SYDVKM. The CDR3 loop reads CASRATGISADTQYF. DNA of the CDR3: TGTGCCAGCAGGGCCACAGGGATATCCGCAGATACGCAGTATTTT.

The genes are TRBV18 and TRBJ2-3; unclear D gene. The V gene lost 2 bases and the J gene lost 4 bases, with 7 bases spanning the gap. Germline values: CDR1 KGHSH, CDR2 LQKENI. This CDR3 region has 13 residues. The CDR3 sequence: CASSPISSDTQYF. In DNA form, the CDR3 reads TGTGCCAGCTCACCAATTTCATCAGATACGCAGTATTTT.

The chain joins TRBV28 to TRBJ2-3, with TRBD2 matching over 7 bases. The CDR3 is made up of 16 amino acids. Per the germline V gene, CDR1 is MDHEN and CDR2 is SYDVKM. V gave up 4 bases and J gave up 4 bases; unmatched junction bases: 11. CDR3 nucleotide sequence: TGTGCCAGCAGTTACCGCGGGAGAGGGTGGGCAGATACGCAGTATTTT. This encodes CASSYRGRGWADTQYF.

The chain is built from TRBV5-6 and TRBJ2-2, with a tentative D call TRBD1 (5 bases). The CDR3 has 13 amino acids. The V gene lost 4 bases and the J gene lost 5 bases, with 9 bases spanning the gap. Germline V gene lookup returns CDR1 SGHDT and CDR2 YYEEEE. CDR3 sequence (DNA): TGTGCCAGCAGCAATTACAGGACCGGGGAGCTGTTTTTT. This encodes CASSNYRTGELFF.

The CDR3 reads CASSPRRAAATNTEAFF. Here the CDR3 DNA reads TGTGCCAGTAGTCCTCGGAGAGCAGCAGCTACGAACACTGAAGCTTTCTTT. The chain has TRBV19 and TRBJ1-1; D is uncertain. V lost 5 bases and J lost 1, with 20 bases in between. CDR3 size: 17 residues. Germline assignment: CDR1 LNHDA and CDR2 SQIVND (reference sequence).

This clone has a handful of counts. The chain carries TRBV5-6 and TRBJ1-6; a weak D match, TRBD1 (6 bases). The germline CDR1 and CDR2 sequences are SGHDT and YYEEEE. The V end lost 4 bases, the J end lost 3 bases, and 14 bases lay between the germline ends. This CDR3 spans 16 amino acids. The CDR3 DNA follows: TGTGCCAGCAGCCCGCTGGGGGGCAACTATAATTCACCCCTCCACTTT. Protein sequence: CASSPLGGNYNSPLHF.

The chain uses TRBV19 and TRBJ2-3; D is ambiguous. Germline CDR1 is LNHDA and CDR2 is SQIVND (reference sequence). This CDR3 has 14 residues. The germline V and J ends were trimmed by 3 bases and 3 bases, with 10 bases remaining between them. This CDR3 is CASSMLVGTDTQYF. CDR3 nucleotide sequence: TGTGCCAGTAGTATGCTGGTAGGGACAGATACGCAGTATTTT.

The genes are TRBV29-1 and TRBJ2-1, with 12 positions matching TRBD1. Germline V gives CDR1 SQVTM, CDR2 ANQGSEA. The CDR3 consists of 16 residues. With V trimmed by 6 bases and J by 8 bases, 14 bases remained unmatched. This CDR3 is CSVGGGQGALGYEQFF. Here the CDR3 DNA reads TGCAGCGTGGGAGGGGGACAGGGGGCGCTTGGATATGAGCAGTTCTTC.

The rearrangement links TRBV27 to TRBJ1-1, with 7 nucleotides matching TRBD1. CDR1 is MNHEY and CDR2 is SMNVEV in the germline V gene (reference sequence). The CDR3 is 15 amino acids. Trimming removed 0 bases from V and 4 bases from J; junction bases left unmatched: 5. CDR3 in amino acids: CASSLSGGGGTEAFF. CDR3 coding DNA: TGTGCCAGCAGTTTATCAGGGGGCGGGGGCACTGAAGCTTTCTTT.

The chain has TRBV7-9 and TRBJ2-1, with TRBD2 matching over 8 bases. CDR1 and CDR2 (germline): SEHNR, FQNEAQ (reference sequence). The CDR3 runs 18 residues. V gave up 4 bases and J gave up 2 bases; unmatched junction bases: 13. The chain's CDR3 is CASSSGGGSGVTYNEQFF. The CDR3 DNA reads as TGTGCCAGCAGCTCTGGGGGCGGTAGCGGGGTAACCTACAATGAGCAGTTCTTC.

V gene TRBV6-5 combines with J gene TRBJ2-1; 10 bases align to TRBD2. Germline CDR1 and CDR2: MNHEY and SVGAGI. J lost 3 bases, V lost 6 bases, and 5 bases had no gene match. This CDR3 is 15 amino acids long. In nucleotides, the CDR3 is TGTGCCAGCAGCACAGCTAGCGGGAGCTACAATGAGCAGTTCTTC. Amino acids: CASSTASGSYNEQFF.